This TCR beta chain was recorded in a study of blood T cell repertoires in COVID-19. The wider study: PBMCs, B-cell-depleted T cells, or T cells provided the cDNA or gDNA that made up the material.

Original processing methods: By means of reference gene primer amplification, nucleated cell counts were estimated. Some clones are missing from TCRdb's copy, which holds only in-frame ones; the method was immunoSEQ multiplex PCR. V, J and clone size reflect that table, while D and trimming were determined from the DNA. The table includes roughly 180,000 clones, 65% to 90% detected once. As to this clone: This same CDR3 is encoded by further DNA sequences in the sample.

From germline, CDR1 is MNHEY and CDR2 SMNVEV (reference sequence). The V and J ends lost 0 bases and 3 bases respectively, with 3 bases between them. The CDR3 is made up of 13 amino acids. The J gene is TRBJ2-1, the V gene TRBV27; D remains ambiguous. This TCR came from a man in his fifties or sixties with acute or convalescent COVID-19. The sequenced material came from peripheral blood. The CDR3 nucleotides read TGTGCCAGCAGTTTATCGAGCTACAATGAGCAGTTCTTC. It codes for CASSLSSYNEQFF.